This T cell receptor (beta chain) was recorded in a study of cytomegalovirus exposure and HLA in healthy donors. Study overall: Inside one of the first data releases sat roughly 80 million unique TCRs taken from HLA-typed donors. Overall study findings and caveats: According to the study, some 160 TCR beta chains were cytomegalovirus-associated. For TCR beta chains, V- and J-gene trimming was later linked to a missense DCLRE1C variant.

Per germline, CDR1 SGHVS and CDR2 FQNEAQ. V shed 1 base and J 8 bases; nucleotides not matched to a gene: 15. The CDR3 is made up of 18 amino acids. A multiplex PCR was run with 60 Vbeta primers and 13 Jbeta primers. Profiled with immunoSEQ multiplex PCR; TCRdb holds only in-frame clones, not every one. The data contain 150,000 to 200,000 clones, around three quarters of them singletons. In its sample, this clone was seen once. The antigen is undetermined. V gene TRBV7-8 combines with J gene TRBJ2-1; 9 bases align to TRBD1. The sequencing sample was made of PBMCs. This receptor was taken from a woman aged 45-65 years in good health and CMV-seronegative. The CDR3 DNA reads TGTGCCAGCAGCTTAGGTGTGTCCGGGACAGGGACCCTCTATGAGCAGTTCTTC. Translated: CASSLGVSGTGTLYEQFF.